Below are 10 T cell receptor beta chains sequenced from a single sample in a study of control samples from healthy donors and cancer patients. The repertoire was sequenced with immunoSEQ multiplex PCR; TCRdb's copy has only in-frame clones and lacks some. The sample yields about 64,000 clones, more than 85% seen once. The sample consisted of PBMCs. The receptors were sampled from a man aged 35 to 55 with colorectal cancer.

This rearrangement joins TRBV28 to TRBJ2-2; 9 bases map to TRBD1. V trimming: 4 bases; J trimming: 6 bases; junction bases outside the gene matches: 9. The CDR3 covers 16 residues. Germline lookup yields CDR1 MDHEN and CDR2 SYDVKM. The CDR3 loop is CASSSRAGTGSGELFF. In nucleotides, the CDR3 is TGTGCCAGCAGTTCTCGCGCCGGGACAGGGTCCGGGGAGCTGTTTTTT.

J is TRBJ1-1 and V is TRBV7-2; D unresolved. The germline V gene has CDR1 SGHTA and CDR2 FQGNSA. The CDR3 sequence is 12 residues long. Trimming removed 1 base from V and 11 bases from J, with 11 bases in between. CDR3 in DNA: TGTGCCAGCAGCTTAGGGAGGGAACGGGCTTTCTTT. The encoded protein is CASSLGRERAFF. The full variable domain, its missing parts supplied by reference TRBV7-2 and TRBJ1-1, is GAGVSQSPSNKVTEKGKDVELRCDPISGHTALYWYRQSLGQGLEFLIYFQGNSAPDKSGLPSDRFSAERTGGSVSTLTIQRTQQEDSAVYLCASSLGRERAFFGQGTRLTVV.

The V call is TRBV19, the J call TRBJ2-2; TRBD1 matches at 7 bases. Germline V gives CDR1 LNHDA, CDR2 SQIVND (reference sequence). This CDR3 is 13 amino acids long. Trimming at V came to 5 bases and at J to 6 bases, leaving 3 bases not matched to a gene. CDR3 sequence (DNA): TGTGCCAGTAGTCCCGACAGGGCCGGGGAGCTGTTTTTT. Residues: CASSPDRAGELFF. Full variable domain (rest looked up from reference TRBV19 and TRBJ2-2): DGGITQSPKYLFRKEGQNVTLSCEQNLNHDAMYWYRQDPGQGLRLIYYSQIVNDFQKGDIAEGYSVSREKKESFPLTVTSAQKNPTAFYLCASSPDRAGELFFGEGSRLTVL.

This clone occurred a few times. The chain uses TRBV3-1 (or the pseudogene TRBV3-2) and TRBJ1-3, with D unresolved. CDR3 length equals 14 residues. Germline lookup yields CDR1 LGHDT and CDR2 YNNKEL (reference sequence). The V end lost 5 bases, the J end lost 0 bases, and 8 bases lay between the germline ends. CDR3 DNA: TGTGCCAGCAGCTTTTCGAGCTCTGGAAACACCATATATTTT. Encoded protein: CASSFSSSGNTIYF.

The chain carries TRBV7-2 and TRBJ2-3, with 7 bases matching TRBD2. From germline, CDR1 is SGHTA and CDR2 FQGNSA. J lost 0 bases, V lost 3 bases, and 3 bases had no gene match. CDR3 size: 15 residues. This chain's CDR3 is CASSFGTTSTDTQYF. CDR3 DNA: TGTGCCAGCAGCTTCGGGACTACCAGCACAGATACGCAGTATTTT. The full variable domain, in which reference TRBV7-2 and TRBJ2-3 provide the parts outside the CDR3, is GAGVSQSPSNKVTEKGKDVELRCDPISGHTALYWYRQSLGQGLEFLIYFQGNSAPDKSGLPSDRFSAERTGGSVSTLTIQRTQQEDSAVYLCASSFGTTSTDTQYFGPGTRLTVL.

This sequence joins TRBV18 and TRBJ2-7, with D unresolved. The CDR3 sequence is 15 residues long. Per germline, CDR1 KGHSH and CDR2 LQKENI. V lost 2 bases and J 0 bases, leaving 11 bases between the germline ends. The CDR3 protein is CASSPGPPSSYEQYF. The CDR3 region has the DNA TGTGCCAGCTCACCAGGGCCGCCGAGCTCCTACGAGCAGTACTTC.

The chain uses TRBV7-6 and TRBJ2-1; 8 bases agree with TRBD2. Germline-derived CDR1 and CDR2 are SGHVS and FNYEAQ. V gave up 0 bases and J gave up 0 bases; unmatched junction bases: 7. The CDR3 has 18 residues. The CDR3 loop is CASSLALGLGPSYNEQFF. As DNA, the CDR3 is TGTGCCAGCAGCTTAGCGTTGGGACTAGGCCCCTCCTACAATGAGCAGTTCTTC.

The CDR3: CASSSGLVGELFF. The CDR3 DNA follows: TGTGCCAGCAGCTCGGGCCTGGTCGGGGAGCTGTTTTTT. The chain employs TRBV7-9 and TRBJ2-2; D unclear. The CDR3 loop spans 13 amino acids. Per the germline V gene, CDR1 is SEHNR and CDR2 is FQNEAQ (reference sequence). V was shortened by 4 bases and J by 7 bases, with 10 bases between the two germline ends.

V is TRBV7-8 and J is TRBJ2-3; no reliable D call. V lost 1 base and J lost 0, with 5 bases in between. The CDR3 sequence is 14 residues long. Germline assignment: CDR1 SGHVS and CDR2 FQNEAQ. The CDR3 loop is CASSLGVSTDTQYF. As DNA, the CDR3 is TGTGCCAGCAGCTTAGGTGTCAGCACAGATACGCAGTATTTT. Full variable domain (outside the CDR3, taken from reference TRBV7-8 and TRBJ2-3): GAGVSQSPRYKVAKRGQDVALRCDPISGHVSLFWYQQALGQGPEFLTYFQNEAQLDKSGLPSDRFFAERPEGSVSTLKIQRTQQEDSAVYLCASSLGVSTDTQYFGPGTRLTVL.

This chain joins TRBV6-5 and TRBJ2-2, with D perhaps matching TRBD1 (6 bases). This CDR3 spans 15 amino acids. The V gene lost 6 bases and the J gene lost 6 bases, with 17 bases spanning the gap. Germline CDR1 is MNHEY and CDR2 is SVGAGI. This CDR3 is CASRQGTLDSGELFF. The CDR3 bases are TGTGCCAGCAGACAAGGGACACTGGACTCCGGGGAGCTGTTTTTT.